The 21 T cell receptor beta chains presented below share a single source sample, sequenced in a study of a mutant IDH1 vaccine in newly diagnosed glioma. Only in-frame clones appear in the TCRdb table, and some are missing; sequencing was by immunoSEQ multiplex PCR. The table has roughly 68,000 clones, 79% seen once. Documented time point: baseline, week 1 (first vaccination visit). Treatment of the sample: pre-vaccination baseline after standard-of-care therapy. Source: PBMCs, taken from a glioma patient treated with radiotherapy, temozolomide or both. These receptors came from a middle-aged man with glioma.

The chain is built from TRBV5-1 and TRBJ2-2; 8 positions agree with TRBD1. The junction had 5 bases not matched to a gene; V was cut back by 3 bases and J by 4 bases. Germline V gene lookup returns CDR1 SGHRS and CDR2 YFSETQ. This CDR3 region has 15 residues. The CDR3 loop reads CASSSGQGSTGELFF. The CDR3 bases are TGCGCCAGCAGCTCAGGACAGGGCAGCACCGGGGAGCTGTTTTTT.

The chain employs TRBV7-9 and TRBJ2-7, with TRBD1 matching over 9 bases. Germline V gene sequence: CDR1 SEHNR, CDR2 FQNEAQ (reference sequence). Trimming took 5 bases from V and 4 from J; bases not matched to a gene: 9. The CDR3 contains 15 residues. In DNA, the CDR3 is TGTGCCAGCAGCCGCGGACAGGGGATCCGGTACGAGCAGTACTTC. Protein sequence: CASSRGQGIRYEQYF.

This sequence joins TRBV6-6 and TRBJ2-3; 13 bases align to TRBD2. The CDR3 has 16 amino acids. From germline, CDR1 is MNHNY and CDR2 SVGAGI (reference sequence). The ends lost 6 bases at V and 3 bases at J; junction bases unmatched: 6. DNA for the CDR3: TGTGCCAGCAGAAGGACTAGCGGGGGCCTAACAGATACGCAGTATTTT. Its protein product is CASRRTSGGLTDTQYF.

This clone was counted once. In DNA, the CDR3 is TGTGCCTGGTCCCCTTTGGGTAGATTTGGAGAGACCCAGTACTTC. Residues: CAWSPLGRFGETQYF. The chain recombines TRBV30 with TRBJ2-5; D gene ambiguous. The CDR3 has 15 amino acids. Per germline, CDR1 GTSNPN and CDR2 SVGIG (reference sequence). V was clipped by 5 bases and J by 4 bases, with 20 bases between them. Using reference TRBV30 and TRBJ2-5 for the parts outside the CDR3, the full variable domain is SQTIHQWPATLVQPVGSPLSLECTVEGTSNPNLYWYRQAAGRGLQLLFYSVGIGQISSEVPQNLSASRPQDRQFILSSKKLLLSDSGFYLCAWSPLGRFGETQYFGPGTRLLVL.

For the CDR3, the DNA is TGTGCCAGCAGTGCAGGGGAGAGCTATGGCTACACCTTC. Translation gives CASSAGESYGYTF. The chain recombines TRBV27 with TRBJ1-2; TRBD1 is a possible D gene (6 bases). Germline CDR1 reads MNHEY; CDR2 reads SMNVEV (reference sequence). V dropped 5 bases and J dropped 4 bases, with 11 bases sitting between them. The CDR3 runs to 13 residues.

This clone is classed as medium-sized. The rearrangement joins TRBV7-9 to TRBJ2-2; D not certain. From germline, CDR1 is SEHNR and CDR2 FQNEAQ (reference sequence). The CDR3 totals 16 residues. V shed 4 bases and J shed 1 base, with 13 bases lying between them. The CDR3 spells CASSSKISGNTGELFF. Here the CDR3 DNA reads TGTGCCAGCAGCTCAAAAATTTCAGGGAACACCGGGGAGCTGTTTTTT.

This clone has at least ten counts. The J gene is TRBJ1-4, the V gene TRBV14; unclear D gene. The CDR3 is 19 amino acids. Germline V CDR1 and CDR2: SGHDN, FVKESK. The germline V and J ends were trimmed by 0 bases and 0 bases, with 17 bases remaining between them. The CDR3 nucleotides read TGTGCCAGCAGCCAAGAGCAAAGTTGGCCCTTTGCAACTAATGAAAAACTGTTTTTT. It codes for CASSQEQSWPFATNEKLFF.

The V and J genes are TRBV5-4 and TRBJ2-7; 9 bases align to TRBD1. From germline, CDR1 is SGHNT and CDR2 YYREEE (reference sequence). Trimming removed 4 bases from V and 6 bases from J; junction bases left unmatched: 8. The CDR3 consists of 14 residues. For the CDR3, the DNA is TGTGCCAGCAGCCCGGGACAGGGTTTCGCCGAGCAGTACTTC. Translated: CASSPGQGFAEQYF.

The chain is built from TRBV5-1 and TRBJ2-1, with TRBD2 identical over 12 bases. The CDR3 totals 14 residues. CDR1 and CDR2 (germline): SGHRS, YFSETQ. Trimming took 5 bases from V and 5 from J; bases not matched to a gene: 2. The CDR3 spells CASRTSGGNNEQFF. The CDR3 DNA is TGCGCCAGCAGGACTAGCGGGGGCAACAATGAGCAGTTCTTC.

V gene TRBV6-5 combines with J gene TRBJ2-4; the match to TRBD1 covers 9 bases. This CDR3 comprises 15 residues. Losses at the gene ends were 6 bases for V and 1 base for J; bases not matched to a gene: 4. Per germline, CDR1 MNHEY and CDR2 SVGAGI. Here the CDR3 reads CASRSGQGAKNIQYF. CDR3 sequence (DNA): TGTGCCAGCAGATCGGGACAGGGTGCCAAAAACATTCAGTACTTC.

With regard to this clone: Other DNA sequences of this sample code for an identical CDR3. This chain uses TRBV20-1 with TRBJ2-3; no reliable D call. V dropped 4 bases and J dropped 5 bases, with 7 bases sitting between them. Germline CDR1 reads DFQATT; CDR2 reads SNEGSKA (reference sequence). The CDR3 covers 11 residues. This chain's CDR3 is CSANRGDTQYF. In DNA form, the CDR3 reads TGCAGTGCTAACAGAGGAGATACGCAGTATTTT.

This chain uses TRBV9 with TRBJ1-2, with 9 positions matching TRBD1. CDR3 size: 15 residues. Unmatched junction bases numbered 10, after V lost 6 bases and J lost 4 bases. Per germline, CDR1 SGDLS and CDR2 YYNGEE. This chain's CDR3 is CASNRGDRGIYGYTF. As DNA, the CDR3 is TGTGCCAGCAACAGGGGAGACAGGGGGATCTATGGCTACACCTTC.

The chain joins TRBV2 to TRBJ1-5, with D hard to call. The length of the CDR3 is 13 residues. Trimming cost V 6 bases and J 3 bases, with 9 bases left between them. Looked up from germline, CDR1 is SNHLY and CDR2 is FYNNEI. In DNA, the CDR3 is TGTGCCAGCAGAATACAACCCAATCAGCCCCAGCATTTT. Translated, it gives CASRIQPNQPQHF.

This chain joins TRBV7-9 and TRBJ1-6; D remains unclear. This CDR3 has 15 residues. V was pared by 2 bases and J by 10 bases, with 15 bases between. The germline CDR1 and CDR2 sequences are SEHNR and FQNEAQ (reference sequence). The CDR3 nucleotides read TGTGCCAGCAGCTTACCCCGAGATCTCGACTCACCCCTCCACTTT. Translated: CASSLPRDLDSPLHF.

The chain uses TRBV30 and TRBJ1-2; D is perhaps TRBD1 (5 bases). The ends were cut back, 5 bases at V and 0 bases at J, with 13 bases in the middle. CDR3 size: 14 residues. Germline-derived CDR1 and CDR2 are GTSNPN and SVGIG (reference sequence). The CDR3 spells CAWGRDRANYGYTF. The CDR3 nucleotides are TGTGCCTGGGGCCGGGACCGAGCTAACTATGGCTACACCTTC.

This chain uses TRBV7-2 with TRBJ1-4; unclear D gene. This CDR3 has 19 residues. V gave up 5 bases and J gave up 4 bases, with 26 bases separating them. The germline gives CDR1 SGHTA, CDR2 FQGNSA. The chain's CDR3 is CASSPNLGPGAGLNEKLFF. Written as DNA, the CDR3 is TGTGCCAGCAGCCCGAACTTAGGGCCAGGTGCGGGCCTTAATGAAAAACTGTTTTTT.

The J gene is TRBJ1-2, the V gene TRBV29-1, with no clear D. Trimming shortened V by 7 bases and J by 1 base, and 13 bases separated the two germline ends. CDR1 is SQVTM and CDR2 is ANQGSEA in the germline V gene. The length of the CDR3 is 13 residues. The CDR3 bases are TGCAGCGCTGGTTTGGGGAGTAACTATGGCTACACCTTC. As protein: CSAGLGSNYGYTF.

The genes are TRBV6-5 and TRBJ1-5; D is perhaps TRBD1 (5 bases). Trimming removed 8 bases at V and 1 base at J, with 12 bases between. CDR3 size: 14 residues. Germline CDR1 reads MNHEY; CDR2 reads SVGAGI. This CDR3 reads CASGRDLSNQPQHF. CDR3 coding DNA: TGTGCCAGCGGCCGGGACCTGAGCAATCAGCCCCAGCATTTT.

This clone was seen only a few times. CDR3 sequence (DNA): TGCAGCGTTGCGAACACTGAAGCTTTCTTT. Amino acid sequence: CSVANTEAFF. The chain combines TRBV29-1 with TRBJ1-1; D unresolved. This CDR3 is built from 10 residues. Trimming stripped 4 bases from V and 1 base from J, with 1 base between. Germline V gene data show CDR1 as SQVTM and CDR2 as ANQGSEA.

The J gene is TRBJ1-1, the V gene TRBV13, with a tentative D call TRBD1 (5 bases). Trimming took off 5 bases at V and 4 bases at J, with 14 bases between the two ends. This CDR3 is built from 14 residues. Germline V gene data show CDR1 as PRHDT and CDR2 as FYEKMQ (reference sequence). CDR3 sequence: CASSGGARGTEAFF. The CDR3 bases are TGTGCCAGCAGCGGCGGGGCGCGGGGCACTGAAGCTTTCTTT.

The chain employs TRBV6-5 and TRBJ1-6; 7 bases line up with TRBD1. The length of the CDR3 is 16 residues. Germline values: CDR1 MNHEY, CDR2 SVGAGI. V shed 0 bases, J shed 4 bases, and the junction held 3 bases outside the gene matches. CDR3 in DNA: TGTGCCAGCAGTTACTCAGGGACAGCTTATAATTCACCCCTCCACTTT. Its protein is CASSYSGTAYNSPLHF.